This TCR beta chain was sequenced during a study of T cells after yellow fever vaccination. General study results and limits: The study found a weaker secondary response that peaked faster, day 5 versus 15. Of the clonotypes, a small share occurred in both CD4 and CD8 compartments. Clones from primary vaccination mostly reappeared after the booster (approximately 96% CD4, around 90% CD8).

As TCR cDNA was made by 5'RACE template switching, a universal primer site and UMIs were added. TCRdb passed the 5' RACE reads through MiXCR, listing each CDR3 protein once. This table holds fewer than 350,000 distinct CDR3 sequences, about 8.7% found once. This clonotype was found once. Its antigen is as yet unknown. Sequencing was performed on PBMCs, taken on the day of the first yellow fever vaccination. This TCR came from a man aged 18-30 years who received the YFV17D yellow fever vaccine.

In DNA, the CDR3 is TGTGCCAGCTCACCGACAGGGGTAGCCAAAAACATTCAGTACTTC. Amino acid sequence: CASSPTGVAKNIQYF. This sequence joins TRBV18 and TRBJ2-4; TRBD1 agrees at 8 bases. J lost 0 bases, V lost 3 bases, and 1 base had no gene match. The germline V gene has CDR1 KGHSH and CDR2 LQKENI. CDR3 length: 15 residues.